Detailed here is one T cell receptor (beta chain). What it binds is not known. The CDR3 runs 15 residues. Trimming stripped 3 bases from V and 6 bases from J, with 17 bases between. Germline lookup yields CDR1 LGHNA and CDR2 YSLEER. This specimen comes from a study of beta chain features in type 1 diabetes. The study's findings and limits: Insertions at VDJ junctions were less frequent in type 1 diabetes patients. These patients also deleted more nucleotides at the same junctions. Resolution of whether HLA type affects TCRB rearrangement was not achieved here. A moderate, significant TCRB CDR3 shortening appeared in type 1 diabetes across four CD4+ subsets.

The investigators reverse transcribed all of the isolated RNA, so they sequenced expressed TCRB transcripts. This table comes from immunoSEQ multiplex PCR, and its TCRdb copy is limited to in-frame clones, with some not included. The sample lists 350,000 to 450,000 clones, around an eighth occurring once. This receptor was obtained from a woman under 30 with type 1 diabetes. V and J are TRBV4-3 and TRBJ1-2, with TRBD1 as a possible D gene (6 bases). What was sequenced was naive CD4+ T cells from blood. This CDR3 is CASSHGSRGLDGYTF. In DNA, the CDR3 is TGCGCCAGCAGCCATGGGAGCAGGGGCCTCGATGGCTACACCTTC.